This T cell receptor (beta chain) was found in a study of shared clonotypes between healthy human individuals. The donors were adults (healthy and HIV-negative) with no recent acute infections or vaccinations. General study findings and limits: Approximately 5% was the fraction of naive CD4 clonotypes found shared across several donors.

Germline-derived CDR1 and CDR2 are MNHEY and SMNVEV (reference sequence). The J segment lost 7 bases and the V segment lost 2 bases, leaving 5 bases of the junction unmatched. The CDR3 loop spans 15 amino acids. Sequencing used immunoSEQ multiplex PCR; TCRdb keeps in-frame clones, though not all of them. Among about 2,500,000 clones listed, 90% to 95% were seen once. Turning to this clone: Its antigen is as yet unknown.

The sequenced sample was naive CD4+ T cells sorted from blood. The sample's subset: CD45RA+ positively selected. The TCR originated in a man between 18 and 29 years old in good health. The chain carries TRBV27 and TRBJ2-1, with TRBD2 matching 10 bases. The CDR3 DNA is TGTGCCAGCAGTTTAGCCCTAGCGGGGGTAAATGAGCAGTTCTTC. Its translation: CASSLALAGVNEQFF.